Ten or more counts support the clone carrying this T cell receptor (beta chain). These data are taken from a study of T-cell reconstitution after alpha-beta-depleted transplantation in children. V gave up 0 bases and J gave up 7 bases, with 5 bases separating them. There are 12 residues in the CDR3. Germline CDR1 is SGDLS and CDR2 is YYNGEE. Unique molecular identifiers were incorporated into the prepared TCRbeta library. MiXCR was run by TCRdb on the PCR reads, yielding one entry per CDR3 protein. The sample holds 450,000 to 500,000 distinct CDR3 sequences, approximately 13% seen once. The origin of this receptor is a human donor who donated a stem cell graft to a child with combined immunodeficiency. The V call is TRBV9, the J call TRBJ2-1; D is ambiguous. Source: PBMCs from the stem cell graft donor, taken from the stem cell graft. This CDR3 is CASSVGTNEQFF. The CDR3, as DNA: TGTGCCAGCAGCGTAGGCACAAATGAGCAGTTCTTC. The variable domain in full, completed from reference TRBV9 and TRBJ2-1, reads DSGVTQTPKHLITATGQRVTLRCSPRSGDLSVYWYQQSLDQGLQFLIQYYNGEERAKGNILERFSAQQFPDLHSELNLSSLELGDSALYFCASSVGTNEQFFGPGTRLTVL.